The 20 T cell receptor beta chains below were found in one sample sequenced in a study of control samples from healthy donors and cancer patients. Method: immunoSEQ multiplex PCR; TCRdb's copy keeps in-frame clones and lacks some. The table includes hundreds of thousands of clones, about four fifths detected once. The material sequenced was PBMCs. These receptors came from a woman aged 60-75 years with lung cancer.

This CDR3 reads CASSQGRGVVYTF. The CDR3 nucleotides read TGTGCCAGCAGCCAGGGCAGGGGGGTTGTCTACACCTTC. The chain joins TRBV3-1 (or the pseudogene TRBV3-2) to TRBJ1-2; TRBD1 matches at 7 bases. Germline CDR1 LGHDT, CDR2 YNNKEL (reference sequence). The CDR3 runs to 13 residues. The junction had 8 bases not matched to a gene; V was cut back by 3 bases and J by 10 bases.

The chain uses TRBV10-1 and TRBJ2-7; 8 positions match TRBD1. V dropped 6 bases and J dropped 2; count of bases not matched to a gene: 6. This CDR3 has 14 residues. Per germline, CDR1 WNHNN and CDR2 SYGVQD (reference sequence). DNA of the CDR3: TGCGCCAGCAGATTGCCGACAGGGGCCTACGAGCAGTACTTC. Amino acid sequence: CASRLPTGAYEQYF.

This clone was detected only a few times. The rearrangement links TRBV28 to TRBJ1-6; TRBD1 might be the D (5 bases). Germline-derived CDR1 and CDR2 are MDHEN and SYDVKM. V lost 2 bases, J lost 7 bases, and 21 bases lay in between. The CDR3 totals 18 residues. Here the CDR3 DNA reads TGTGCCAGCAGTTTAGGCCGGGACTTAACGAGGAGGAATTCACCCCTCCACTTT. Translating gives CASSLGRDLTRRNSPLHF.

The rearrangement uses TRBV3-1 (or the pseudogene TRBV3-2) and TRBJ2-2; D is unclear. V lost 2 bases to trimming and J lost 7 bases, with 8 bases between them. This CDR3 is built from 13 residues. CDR1 and CDR2 from the germline V gene are LGHDT and YNNKEL (reference sequence). CDR3 protein: CASSQSTGGELFF. The CDR3 DNA sequence: TGTGCCAGCAGCCAATCTACCGGCGGGGAGCTGTTTTTT.

This clone was observed a single time. The chain links TRBV3-1 (or the pseudogene TRBV3-2) to TRBJ2-2, with D hard to call. Germline lookup yields CDR1 LGHDT and CDR2 YNNKEL (reference sequence). Trimming removed 6 bases at V and 4 bases at J, with 12 bases between. This CDR3 contains 14 residues. CDR3 coding DNA: TGTGCCAGCAGGGTGGCAATGGTCACCGGGGAGCTGTTTTTT. Translating gives CASRVAMVTGELFF.

The V call is TRBV5-1, the J call TRBJ2-1; a weak D match, TRBD2 (5 bases). Germline V gene data show CDR1 as SGHRS and CDR2 as YFSETQ. Trimming pared 4 bases from V and 6 bases from J, leaving 8 bases between. The CDR3 spans 12 residues. The CDR3 DNA reads TGCGCCAGCAGCGCTAGCCTCAATGAGCAGTTCTTC. Its protein is CASSASLNEQFF.

The J gene is TRBJ1-3, the V gene TRBV28, with D perhaps matching TRBD1 (6 bases). V was pared by 1 base and J by 0 bases, with 10 bases between. This CDR3 has 16 amino acids. CDR1 is MDHEN, CDR2 SYDVKM, per germline. In DNA, the CDR3 is TGTGCCAGCAGTTTATTACAGGGCTTCTCTGGAAACACCATATATTTT. This sequence encodes CASSLLQGFSGNTIYF.

The gene calls are TRBV3-1 (or the pseudogene TRBV3-2) and TRBJ1-1; 9 bases align to TRBD1. The length of the CDR3 is 14 residues. The junction had 10 bases not matched to a gene; V was cut back by 4 bases and J by 10 bases. Looked up from germline, CDR1 is LGHDT and CDR2 is YNNKEL (reference sequence). CDR3 sequence: CASSLGQGSTGAFF. The CDR3 DNA is TGTGCCAGCAGCCTCGGACAGGGGAGTACAGGAGCTTTCTTT.

This rearrangement joins TRBV19 to TRBJ1-6; tentatively, D is TRBD1 (5 bases). This CDR3 has 13 amino acids. Trimming removed 5 bases from V and 8 bases from J, with 10 bases in between. Germline V lookup: CDR1 LNHDA, CDR2 SQIVND (reference sequence). The CDR3 DNA is TGTGCCAGTAGTTGGCAGGGCGATTCACCCCTCCACTTT. It is translated as CASSWQGDSPLHF. Filled out from reference TRBV19 and TRBJ1-6, the complete variable domain reads DGGITQSPKYLFRKEGQNVTLSCEQNLNHDAMYWYRQDPGQGLRLIYYSQIVNDFQKGDIAEGYSVSREKKESFPLTVTSAQKNPTAFYLCASSWQGDSPLHFGNGTRLTVT.

The chain links TRBV6-1 to TRBJ1-5; D is perhaps TRBD1 (6 bases). CDR3 length: 15 residues. Germline assignment: CDR1 MNHNS and CDR2 SASEGT. Trimming cost V 2 bases and J 7 bases, with 15 bases left between them. CDR3 amino acids: CASSEWRGGRQPQHF. The CDR3 nucleotides read TGTGCCAGCAGTGAATGGAGAGGGGGTAGGCAGCCCCAGCATTTT.

The V call is TRBV6-5, the J call TRBJ2-3, with 9 bases identical to TRBD1. CDR3 length: 14 residues. The J segment lost 5 bases and the V segment lost 5 bases, leaving 5 bases of the junction unmatched. Per germline, CDR1 MNHEY and CDR2 SVGAGI. The CDR3 region is CASSRQGVRDTQYF. CDR3 bases: TGTGCCAGCAGTCGACAGGGGGTCAGAGATACGCAGTATTTT.

The chain combines TRBV3-1 (or the pseudogene TRBV3-2) with TRBJ2-7; D possibly matches TRBD1 or TRBD2 (5 bases each). There are 14 residues in the CDR3. Trimming took 4 bases from V and 2 from J, leaving 12 bases between them. Germline CDR1 LGHDT, CDR2 YNNKEL (reference sequence). CDR3 sequence reads: CASSRGSGTYEQYF. DNA of the CDR3: TGTGCCAGCAGCCGGGGGAGCGGCACCTACGAGCAGTACTTC.

The chain recombines TRBV18 with TRBJ2-7; 8 positions agree with TRBD1. CDR3 length: 14 residues. After removal of 6 bases from V and 3 bases from J, the junction contained 7 bases not matched to a gene. Germline loops: CDR1 KGHSH, CDR2 LQKENI. CDR3 coding DNA: TGTGCCAGCTCTCCGGACAGGGCCTACTACGAGCAGTACTTC. Amino acid sequence: CASSPDRAYYEQYF.

The V call is TRBV5-4, the J call TRBJ1-1; no definite D call. Germline V gene lookup returns CDR1 SGHNT and CDR2 YYREEE (reference sequence). There are 16 residues in the CDR3. The V end lost 2 bases, the J end lost 0 bases, and 14 bases lay between the germline ends. CDR3 nucleotide sequence: TGTGCCAGCAGCTTCGCTGGGCAGACCATGAACACTGAAGCTTTCTTT. This encodes CASSFAGQTMNTEAFF.

This chain connects TRBV9 to TRBJ1-3; maybe TRBD1 (5 bases). Germline V CDR1 and CDR2: SGDLS, YYNGEE. V lost 4 bases to trimming and J lost 0 bases, with 11 bases between them. This CDR3 has 15 amino acids. The CDR3 DNA sequence: TGTGCCAGCAGCCCCCGACAGAGCTCTGGAAACACCATATATTTT. This sequence encodes CASSPRQSSGNTIYF.

This rearrangement joins TRBV5-5 to TRBJ1-5; 9 bases fit TRBD1. The CDR3 is 16 amino acids. Trimming removed 2 bases from V and 4 bases from J; junction bases left unmatched: 7. Germline V lookup: CDR1 SGHKS, CDR2 YYEKEE (reference sequence). CDR3 bases: TGTGCCAGCAGCTTTCAACCAGGACAGGGGAATCAGCCCCAGCATTTT. Translated, it gives CASSFQPGQGNQPQHF.

The chain uses TRBV4-1 and TRBJ2-5, with TRBD1 identical over 8 bases. Germline CDR1 is MGHRA and CDR2 is YSYEKL. This CDR3 has 12 amino acids. The V gene end was trimmed by 4 bases and the J gene end by 5 bases; junction bases not matched to a gene: 0. In DNA form, the CDR3 reads TGCGCCAGCAGCCGGACAGGGGAGACCCAGTACTTC. This sequence encodes CASSRTGETQYF.

V usage is TRBV6-5 and J usage is TRBJ2-4; possibly TRBD1 for D (6 bases). This CDR3 has 14 residues. The V end was cut by 6 bases, the J end by 6 bases, with 15 bases between. Germline V CDR1 and CDR2: MNHEY, SVGAGI. The CDR3 region has the DNA TGTGCCAGCAGCCCCGCAGGGGCAGCAAACATTCAGTACTTC. As protein: CASSPAGAANIQYF.

V usage is TRBV5-1 and J usage is TRBJ2-5; the D is unclear. Germline values: CDR1 SGHRS, CDR2 YFSETQ. The CDR3 is made up of 14 amino acids. V lost 2 bases, J lost 3 bases, and 11 bases lay in between. CDR3 protein: CASSLLTLEETQYF. Here the CDR3 DNA reads TGCGCCAGCAGCTTACTGACGCTAGAAGAGACCCAGTACTTC.

The chain employs TRBV6-5 and TRBJ1-1; D is ambiguous. Per germline, CDR1 MNHEY and CDR2 SVGAGI. The CDR3 loop spans 14 amino acids. V was shortened by 2 bases and J by 1 base, with 8 bases between the two germline ends. CDR3 sequence reads: CASSYVSANTEAFF. The CDR3 DNA reads TGTGCCAGCAGTTACGTCAGCGCGAACACTGAAGCTTTCTTT.